This section outlines one T cell receptor (beta chain) sequence together with its context. Cohorts were determined from participant-reported clinical history. The data are from a study of blood T cell repertoires in COVID-19. Profiled with immunoSEQ multiplex PCR; TCRdb holds only in-frame clones, not every one. The repertoire holds about 270,000 clones, with about nine tenths as singletons. The CDR3 consists of 14 residues. Germline CDR1 is MNHEY and CDR2 is SMNVEV (reference sequence). V dropped 1 base and J dropped 5 bases, with 10 bases sitting between them. The sequence derives from a woman in her 30s with acute COVID-19. The V call is TRBV27, the J call TRBJ2-3; D is possibly TRBD2 (5 bases). The sequenced sample consisted of PBMCs or T cells enriched from blood (not recorded which). The CDR3 spells CASSLWGVRDTQYF. CDR3 DNA: TGTGCCAGCAGTTTATGGGGAGTTAGAGATACGCAGTATTTT.